The T cell receptor beta chain described here comes from a study of control samples from healthy donors and cancer patients. Assay used: immunoSEQ multiplex PCR; TCRdb lists only in-frame clones, some missing. Of roughly 130,000 clones in the sample, roughly 91% are singletons; the top ten hold roughly 1.7%. Trimming shortened V by 0 bases and J by 4 bases, and 19 bases separated the two germline ends. This CDR3 has 17 residues. From germline, CDR1 is SGHRS and CDR2 YFSETQ. The sequence came from a man aged 45-65 years with head and neck cancer. The gene calls are TRBV5-1 and TRBJ1-2; a possible D gene is TRBD1 (5 bases). The sample comprised PBMCs. The CDR3, as DNA: TGCGCCAGCAGCTTGGGTCCGGGGGTTTCTGCCTTCTATGGCTACACCTTC. Translating gives CASSLGPGVSAFYGYTF.